Reported below is one T cell receptor (beta chain). Its matching antigen is unknown. These data are taken from a study of OX40 agonist ivuxolimab in advanced cancers. The wider study: Melanoma, hepatocellular carcinoma, head and neck or renal cell cancer occurred in dose-escalation patients. Eligibility admitted prior anti-PD-1, anti-PD-L1 or anti-CTLA-4 therapy; approximately 40% had some. Three dose-escalation patients had partial responses: one with hepatocellular carcinoma and two with cutaneous melanoma. Study-level findings and limits: By week 6 at 0.1 to 3.0 mg/kg, blood CD4+ and CD8+ T cells had expanded clonally.

TCRdb's table, derived via immunoSEQ multiplex PCR, lists solely in-frame clones and lacks some. The sample includes roughly 49,000 clones, approximately 91% seen only once; the top ten take roughly 49%. V dropped 3 bases and J dropped 6 bases, with 5 bases sitting between them. CDR1 is SGHDT and CDR2 is YYEEEE in the germline V gene. The CDR3 has 11 amino acids. The genes are TRBV5-6 and TRBJ2-3; D unresolved. This TCR derives from an adult with an advanced solid tumor such as melanoma, head and neck, liver or kidney cancer. Sample: CD4+ or CD8+ T cells sorted from blood, taken in a trial of the OX40 agonist ivuxolimab. CDR3 region: CASSSQDTQYF. The CDR3 bases are TGTGCCAGCAGCTCACAGGATACGCAGTATTTT.